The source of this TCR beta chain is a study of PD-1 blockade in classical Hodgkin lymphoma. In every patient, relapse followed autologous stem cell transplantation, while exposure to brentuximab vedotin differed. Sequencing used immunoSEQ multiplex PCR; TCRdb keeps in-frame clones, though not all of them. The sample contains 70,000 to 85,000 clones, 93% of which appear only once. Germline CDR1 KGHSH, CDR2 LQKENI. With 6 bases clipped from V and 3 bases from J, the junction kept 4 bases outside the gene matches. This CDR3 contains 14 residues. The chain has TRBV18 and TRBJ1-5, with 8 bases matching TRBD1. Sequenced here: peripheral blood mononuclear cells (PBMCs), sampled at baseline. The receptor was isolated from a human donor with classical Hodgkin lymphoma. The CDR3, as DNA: TGTGCCAGCTCCGGGACAGGATCCAATCAGCCCCAGCATTTT. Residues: CASSGTGSNQPQHF.